This T cell receptor beta chain was sequenced during a study of early T cells in non-severe SARS-CoV-2 infection (dated by TCRdb to the early 2020s). General notes on the study: Because TCR sequencing relied on bulk RNA taken from unsorted whole blood, pairing of alpha and beta chains was not possible.

The CDR3 covers 15 residues, taking in both the cysteine and the phenylalanine. CDR3 DNA only is kept here, 45 bases in frame from base 1. From the germline V gene, CDR1 is SGHTA and CDR2 is FQGNSA. V is cut back by 4 bases and J by 7 bases, with 9 bases in the junction unmatched. The protocol used for the library was 5' RACE. Instrument used: NextSeq 500. In the TCR library protocol, unique molecular identifiers were attached to individual cDNA molecules to correct for PCR bias and sequencing error. TCR alpha and beta chains were both sequenced, and the abundances of alpha and beta sequences in each sample were closely correlated with each other. Per the original workflow: Decombinator V4 was used to annotate the V gene, J gene and CDR3 of the TCR sequences. TCRs were defined as expanded if a significant change between any two time points was detected under a Poisson model with p below 0.0001. TCR abundances were normalised to the total number of TCRs sequenced in each sample and reported as counts per million. TRAV1-2 paired with TRAJ12, TRAJ20 or TRAJ33 defined MAIT TCRs, while TRAV10 paired with TRAJ18 defined iNKT TCRs. VDJdb, accessed 1 November 2021, was searched for CMV, EBV and SARS-CoV-2 annotated TCRs, with TCRs annotated for multiple antigens excluded. The public reads were quality trimmed at Q25 with fastp and then assembled into clones with MiXCR by TCRdb, keeping productive beta chains. Every CDR3 protein is listed once, alongside the most common genes and DNA of its rows. TCRdb, rather than the study authors, made the V and J calls. The sample profile shows about 33,000 distinct CDR3 sequences; less than 5% of them were found once. Of the sample, about 9% is held by the ten largest clones.

Here is what the overall study found, with its caveats: VDJdb matching was skewed toward anti-spike CD8 responses and likely underestimated virus-specific expansions by missing private and CD4 specificities.

At least ten counts were recorded for this clonotype. It has no known antigen specificity. No base qualities exist here, and no much larger clone lies one base off it. This was a case-control study nested in a cohort of healthcare workers in London, UK, who had nasopharyngeal swab PCR tests and blood samples taken every week. Healthcare workers were enrolled in the week of the UK lockdown, from 23 to 31 March 2020, and were followed every week for up to roughly 16 weeks. The TCR was taken from an adult who was a healthcare worker with PCR-confirmed SARS-CoV-2 infection or an uninfected control (not recorded which). Sequencing was performed on whole blood. The chain is assembled from TRBV7-2 and TRBJ2-2; 7 bases in the middle match TRBD1. Here the CDR3 is given as CASSSTGFIGGELFF. The DNA is as follows: TGTGCCAGCAGCTCGACAGGGTTTATAGGCGGGGAGCTGTTTTTT. Reference TRBV7-2 and TRBJ2-2 proteins supply the regions before and after the CDR3; the full variable domain is: GAGVSQSPSNKVTEKGKDVELRCDPISGHTALYWYRQSLGQGLEFLIYFQGNSAPDKSGLPSDRFSAERTGGSVSTLTIQRTQQEDSAVYLCASSSTGFIGGELFFGEGSRLTVL.